A single TCR beta chain is shown here with its context. This clonotype showed up just a few times. This receptor's antigen is unknown. The record has no base qualities; no much larger clone is one base away. This entry comes from a study of response to subunit inactivated influenza vaccine (dated by TCRdb to 2017 to 2018). Describing the broader study: To follow how T cells responded to a trivalent subunit inactivated influenza vaccine, the researchers relied on deep quantitative profiling of the T cell receptor repertoire. The research as a whole found: It was suggested by the authors that each seasonal influenza vaccination may recruit only a limited number of new T cells.

Trimming takes 1 base off V and 0 bases off J; junction bases not matched to a gene: 5. CDR1 and CDR2 are read off the germline V gene as SGHVS and FNYEAQ. The CDR3 goes from the cysteine to the phenylalanine over 18 residues. The only DNA kept is the CDR3, 54 bases in frame from the first base. Library prep was done by RT-PCR. The reads were generated on an Illumina HiSeq 2500. In TCRdb, the public reads were trimmed at Q25 with fastp and aligned with MiXCR, with productive beta chains retained. Entries are consolidated by CDR3 protein sequence, retaining the most common genes and DNA. This sample holds some 850,000 distinct CDR3 sequences; about 18% were observed only once. The ten largest clones represent approximately 10% of the sample.

The sample was PBMCs from blood, taken 4 to 6 days after vaccination. Rearrangement joined TRBV7-6 to TRBJ2-3, and 12 junction bases match TRBD2. This TCR was recovered from a man aged 50 to 60 who received an inactivated influenza vaccine. Donor details come from another sample of the same person, matched by shared clones. The CDR3 reads CASSLGTSGTPSTDTQYF. The sequence in DNA is TGTGCCAGCAGCTTAGGGACTAGCGGGACCCCGAGCACAGATACGCAGTATTTT.